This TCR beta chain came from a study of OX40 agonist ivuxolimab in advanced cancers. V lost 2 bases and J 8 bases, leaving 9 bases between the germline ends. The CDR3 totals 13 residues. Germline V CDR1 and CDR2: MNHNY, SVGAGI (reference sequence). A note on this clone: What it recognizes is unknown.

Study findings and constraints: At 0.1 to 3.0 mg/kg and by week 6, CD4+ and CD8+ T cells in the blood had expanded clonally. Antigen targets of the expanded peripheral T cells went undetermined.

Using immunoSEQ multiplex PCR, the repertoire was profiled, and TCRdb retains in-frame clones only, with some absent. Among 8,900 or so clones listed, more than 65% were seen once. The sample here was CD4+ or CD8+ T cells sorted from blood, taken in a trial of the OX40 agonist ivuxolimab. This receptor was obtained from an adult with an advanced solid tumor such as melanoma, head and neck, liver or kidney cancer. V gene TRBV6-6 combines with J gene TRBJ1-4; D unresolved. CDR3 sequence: CASSYRRQEKLFF. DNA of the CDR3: TGTGCCAGCAGTTACAGGCGGCAGGAAAAACTGTTTTTT.